This T cell receptor (beta chain) is from a study of OX40 agonist ivuxolimab in advanced cancers. Study-wide context: Patients undergoing dose escalation presented with hepatocellular carcinoma, melanoma, renal cell or head and neck cancer. Under the entry rules, prior anti-PD-1, anti-PD-L1 or anti-CTLA-4 therapy was allowed, and 40% had some. Findings and caveats of the study: Clonal expansion was seen in CD4+ and CD8+ blood T cells by week 6 at 0.1 to 3.0 mg/kg. The study found that CD8+ T cells averaged more expanded clones than CD4+.

CDR3 size: 13 residues. V trimming: 8 bases; J trimming: 7 bases; junction bases outside the gene matches: 10. Germline CDR1 and CDR2: SQVTM and ANQGSEA. This table comes from immunoSEQ multiplex PCR, and its TCRdb copy is limited to in-frame clones, with some not included. Of some 30,000 clones in the sample, about 83% are singletons; the top ten hold approximately 33%. In regard to this clone: Its target is unknown.

This specimen was CD4+ or CD8+ T cells sorted from blood, taken in a trial of the OX40 agonist ivuxolimab. The rearrangement joins TRBV29-1 to TRBJ2-1; 8 nucleotides line up with TRBD1. This clonotype was obtained from an adult with an advanced solid tumor such as melanoma, head and neck, liver or kidney cancer. CDR3: CSTRGTGYNEQFF. The DNA of the CDR3 is TGCAGCACGAGGGGGACAGGATATAATGAGCAGTTCTTC.